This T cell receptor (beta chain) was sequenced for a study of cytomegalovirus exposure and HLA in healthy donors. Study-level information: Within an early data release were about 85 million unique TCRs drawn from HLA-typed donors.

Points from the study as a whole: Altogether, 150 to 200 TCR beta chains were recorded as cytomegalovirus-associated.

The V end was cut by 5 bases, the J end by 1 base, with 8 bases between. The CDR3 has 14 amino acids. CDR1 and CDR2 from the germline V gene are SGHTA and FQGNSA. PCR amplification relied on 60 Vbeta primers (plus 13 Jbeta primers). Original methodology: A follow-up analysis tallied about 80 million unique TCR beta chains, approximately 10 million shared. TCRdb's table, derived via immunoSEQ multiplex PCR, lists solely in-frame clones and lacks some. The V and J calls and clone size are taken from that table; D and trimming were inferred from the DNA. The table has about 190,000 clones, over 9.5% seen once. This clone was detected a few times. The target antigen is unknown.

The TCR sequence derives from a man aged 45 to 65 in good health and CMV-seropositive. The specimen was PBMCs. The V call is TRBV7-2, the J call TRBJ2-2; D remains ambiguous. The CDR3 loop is CASSTQVNTGELFF. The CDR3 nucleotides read TGTGCCAGCAGCACGCAGGTGAACACCGGGGAGCTGTTTTTT.